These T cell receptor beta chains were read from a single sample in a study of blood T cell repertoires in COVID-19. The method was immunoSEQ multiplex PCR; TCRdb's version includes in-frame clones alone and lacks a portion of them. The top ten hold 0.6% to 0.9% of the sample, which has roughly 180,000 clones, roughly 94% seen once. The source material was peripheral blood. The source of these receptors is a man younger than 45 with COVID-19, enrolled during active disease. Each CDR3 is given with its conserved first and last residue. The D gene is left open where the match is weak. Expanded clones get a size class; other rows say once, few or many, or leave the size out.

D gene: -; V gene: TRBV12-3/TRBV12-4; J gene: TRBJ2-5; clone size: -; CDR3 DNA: TGTGCCAGCAGTTTTGCCGGTCGGGAGACCCAGTACTTC; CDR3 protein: CASSFAGRETQYF
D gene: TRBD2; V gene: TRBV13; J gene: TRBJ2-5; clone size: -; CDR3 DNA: TGTGCCAGCAGCTCCGTAGCGGGGGGGCTAATTGAGACCCAGTACTTC; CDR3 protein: CASSSVAGGLIETQYF
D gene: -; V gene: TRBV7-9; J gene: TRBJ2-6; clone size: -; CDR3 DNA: TGTGCCAGCATGGAGTCTGGGGCCAACGTCCTGACTTTC; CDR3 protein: CASMESGANVLTF
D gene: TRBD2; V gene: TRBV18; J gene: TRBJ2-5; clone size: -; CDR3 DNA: TGTGCCAGCTCGCCTACGAGCCGTCTGACTAGCGGCGTGGAGACCCAGTACTTC; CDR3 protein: CASSPTSRLTSGVETQYF
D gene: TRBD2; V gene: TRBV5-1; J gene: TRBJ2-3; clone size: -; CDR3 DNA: TGCGCCAGTCAGACTAGCGGGGGGCTCTCCACAGATACGCAGTATTTT; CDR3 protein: CASQTSGGLSTDTQYF
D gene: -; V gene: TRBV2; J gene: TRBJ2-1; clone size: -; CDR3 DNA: TGTGCCAGCAGTGAAGCGCTTCGGGGTGAGCAGTTCTTC; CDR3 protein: CASSEALRGEQFF
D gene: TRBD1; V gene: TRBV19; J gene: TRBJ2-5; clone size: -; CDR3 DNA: TGTGCCAGTAGTGCGACGACAGGGGCGGGAGAGACCCAGTACTTC; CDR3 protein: CASSATTGAGETQYF
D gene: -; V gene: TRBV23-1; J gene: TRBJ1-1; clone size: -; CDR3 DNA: TGCGCCAGCAGTCCCGGACAGTGGCTCGGAAAAGATGAAGCTTTCTTT; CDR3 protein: CASSPGQWLGKDEAFF
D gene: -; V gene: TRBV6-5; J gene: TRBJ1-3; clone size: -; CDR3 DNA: TGTGCCAGCAGTTACTCGTCGTCGTCCTCTGGAAACACCATATATTTT; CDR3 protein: CASSYSSSSSGNTIYF
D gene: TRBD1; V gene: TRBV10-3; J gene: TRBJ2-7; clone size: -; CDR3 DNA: TGTGCCATCAGTGACGCTCCTGGACAGGGCGGCGAGCAGTACTTC; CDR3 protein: CAISDAPGQGGEQYF
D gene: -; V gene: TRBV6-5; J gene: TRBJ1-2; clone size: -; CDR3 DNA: TGTGCCAGCAGTCAGAGGCAAGGGGGGGCTACGGGCTACACCTTC; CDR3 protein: CASSQRQGGATGYTF
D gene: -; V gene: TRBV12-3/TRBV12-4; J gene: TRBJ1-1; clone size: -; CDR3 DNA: TGTGCCAGCATCAAGCGAGGGATCACTGAAGCTTTCTTT; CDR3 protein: CASIKRGITEAFF
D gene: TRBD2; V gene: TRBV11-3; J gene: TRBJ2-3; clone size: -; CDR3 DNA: TGTGCCAGCAGCTCCTCTGCACTAGCGGGGGGGCTGGACACAGATACGCAGTATTTT; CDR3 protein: CASSSSALAGGLDTDTQYF
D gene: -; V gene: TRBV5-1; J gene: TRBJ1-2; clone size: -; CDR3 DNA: TGCGCCAGCAGCCCAGGGGAATATGGCTACACCTTC; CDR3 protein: CASSPGEYGYTF
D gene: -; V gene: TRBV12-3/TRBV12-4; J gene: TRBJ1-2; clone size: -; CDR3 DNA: TGTGCCAGCAGCTTCCTCAGCGACTTCGGCTACACCTTC; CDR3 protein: CASSFLSDFGYTF
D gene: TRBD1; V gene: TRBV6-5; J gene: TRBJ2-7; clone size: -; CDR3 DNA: TGTGCCAGCAGTTACCGGGGACAGGGCGGCGAGCAGTACTTC; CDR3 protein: CASSYRGQGGEQYF
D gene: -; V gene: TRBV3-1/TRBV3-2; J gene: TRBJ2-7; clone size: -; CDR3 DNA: TGTGCCAGCAGCCCCCCAGCCAGGGGCACCGAGCAGTACTTC; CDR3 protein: CASSPPARGTEQYF
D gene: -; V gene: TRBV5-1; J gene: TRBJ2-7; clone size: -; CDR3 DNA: TGCGCCAGCAGCTTACAGGGTAAGCAGTACTTC; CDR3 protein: CASSLQGKQYF
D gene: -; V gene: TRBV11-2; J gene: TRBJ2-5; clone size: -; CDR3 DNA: TGTGCCAGCAGCGGCCGGGACGCGGGGCGAGAGACCCAGTACTTC; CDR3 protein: CASSGRDAGRETQYF
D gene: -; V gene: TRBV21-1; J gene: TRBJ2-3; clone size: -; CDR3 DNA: TGTGCCAGCAGCAACGGGGGCGGGGGGGACGCCCCGGGTACGCAGTATTTT; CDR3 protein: CASSNGGGGDAPGTQYF
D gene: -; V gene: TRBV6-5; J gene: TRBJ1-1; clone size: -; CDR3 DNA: TGTGCCAGCAGTTACGAAGGGAGGGTGGGGACTGAAGCTTTCTTT; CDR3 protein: CASSYEGRVGTEAFF
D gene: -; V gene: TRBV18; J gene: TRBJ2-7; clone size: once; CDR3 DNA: TGTGCCAGCTCACCAGGAGGAAAGGGAGGCGACGAGCAGTACTTC; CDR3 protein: CASSPGGKGGDEQYF
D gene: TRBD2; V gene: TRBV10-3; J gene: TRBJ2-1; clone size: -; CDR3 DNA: TGTGCCATCAGTAGTACTAGCGGGGGGAATGATGAGCAGTTCTTC; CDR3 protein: CAISSTSGGNDEQFF
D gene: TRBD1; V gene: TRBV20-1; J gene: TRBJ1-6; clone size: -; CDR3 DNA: TGCAGTGCTAGTCTAACGGGACAGGGATCATATAATTCACCCCTCCACTTT; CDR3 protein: CSASLTGQGSYNSPLHF
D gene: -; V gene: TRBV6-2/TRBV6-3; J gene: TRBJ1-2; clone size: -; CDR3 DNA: TGTGCCAGCAGTTACTCGGCAGGGCTTTATGGCTACACCTTC; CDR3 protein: CASSYSAGLYGYTF
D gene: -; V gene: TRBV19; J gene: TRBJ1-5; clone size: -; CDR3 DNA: TGTGCCAGTAGTATTAGGGGTGAGCCCCAGCATTTT; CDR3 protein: CASSIRGEPQHF
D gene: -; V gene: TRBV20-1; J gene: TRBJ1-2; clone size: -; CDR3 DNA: TGCAGTGCAACCGGAGGATCTGGCTACACCTTC; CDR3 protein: CSATGGSGYTF
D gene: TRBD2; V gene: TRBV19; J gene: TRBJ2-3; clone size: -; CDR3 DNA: TGTGCCAGTAGTGCGACTAGCGGGGGGCGCACAGATACGCAGTATTTT; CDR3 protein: CASSATSGGRTDTQYF
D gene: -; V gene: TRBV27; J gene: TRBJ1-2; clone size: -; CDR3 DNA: TGTGCCAGCAACATAAGGGCAGGGGTCGATGGCTACACCTTC; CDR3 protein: CASNIRAGVDGYTF
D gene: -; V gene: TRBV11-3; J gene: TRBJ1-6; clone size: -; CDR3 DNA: TGTGCCAGCAGACAGGGCCCTAATTCACCCCTCCACTTT; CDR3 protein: CASRQGPNSPLHF
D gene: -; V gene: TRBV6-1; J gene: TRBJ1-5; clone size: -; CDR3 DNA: TGTGCCAGCAGTGAGACTCCCCGACAGACGATTCAGCCCCAGCATTTT; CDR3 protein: CASSETPRQTIQPQHF
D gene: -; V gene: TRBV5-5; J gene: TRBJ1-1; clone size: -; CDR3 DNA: TGTGCCAGCAGCCCCGGGGGAGGGGAGTACACTGAAGCTTTCTTT; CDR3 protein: CASSPGGGEYTEAFF
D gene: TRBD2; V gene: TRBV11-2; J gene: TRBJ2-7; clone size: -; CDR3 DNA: TGTGCCAGCAGCTATAGCGGGCGCTTCTACGAGCAGTACTTC; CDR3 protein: CASSYSGRFYEQYF
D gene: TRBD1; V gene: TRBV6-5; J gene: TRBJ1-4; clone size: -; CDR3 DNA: TGTGCCAGCAGTTACGTTGCACAGGGGAAGGAAAAACTGTTTTTT; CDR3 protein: CASSYVAQGKEKLFF
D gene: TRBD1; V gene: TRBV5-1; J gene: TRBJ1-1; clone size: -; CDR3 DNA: TGCGCCAGCAGCGCCAAGACAGGGACTGAAGCTTTCTTT; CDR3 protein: CASSAKTGTEAFF
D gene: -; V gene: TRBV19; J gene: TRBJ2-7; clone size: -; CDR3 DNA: TGTGCCAGTAGTATCACACACATTTGGTCCTACGAGCAGTACTTC; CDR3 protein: CASSITHIWSYEQYF
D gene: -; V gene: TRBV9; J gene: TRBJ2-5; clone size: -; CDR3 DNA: TGTGCCAGCAGCGTAACAACGGGGCAAGAGACCCAGTACTTC; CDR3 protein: CASSVTTGQETQYF
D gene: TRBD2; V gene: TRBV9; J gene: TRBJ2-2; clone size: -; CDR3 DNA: TGTGCCAGCACGGGGGGTAACACCGGGGAGCTGTTTTTT; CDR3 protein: CASTGGNTGELFF
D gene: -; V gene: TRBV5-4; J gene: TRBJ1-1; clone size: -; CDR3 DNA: TGTGCCAGCAGCTTGGTGCAGGGTGACACTGAAGCTTTCTTT; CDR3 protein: CASSLVQGDTEAFF